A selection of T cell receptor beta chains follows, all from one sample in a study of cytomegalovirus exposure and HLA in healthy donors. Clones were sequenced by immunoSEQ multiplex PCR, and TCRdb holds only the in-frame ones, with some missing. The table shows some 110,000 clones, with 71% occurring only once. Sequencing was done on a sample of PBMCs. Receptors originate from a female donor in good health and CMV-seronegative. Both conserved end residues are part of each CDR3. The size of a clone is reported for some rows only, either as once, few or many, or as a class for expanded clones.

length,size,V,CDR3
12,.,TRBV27,CASSLTVGELFF
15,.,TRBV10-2,CASSAREGGYNEQFF
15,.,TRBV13,CASSLGHRGEDIQYF
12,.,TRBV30,CAWSEQGREAFF
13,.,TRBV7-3,CASSSTGSTEAFF
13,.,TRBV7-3,CASSLNLQGEQYF
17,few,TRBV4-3,CASSQEGLALNTGELFF
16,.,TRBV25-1,CASSPQGAAGANVLTF
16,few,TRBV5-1,CASNIGGEAGQETQYF
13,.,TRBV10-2,CASSGGTGNTIYF
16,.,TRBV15,CATSRESGRFADTQYF
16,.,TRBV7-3,CASSSRLAGGTDTQYF
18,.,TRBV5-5,CASSLGLLDRGLSDTQYF
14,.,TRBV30,CACTGQGTNEKLFF
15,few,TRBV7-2,CASSPAGLEGGEQYF
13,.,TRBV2,CASSMDRENEQYF
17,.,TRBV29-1,CSVDDKPLHRGTIGYTF
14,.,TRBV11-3,CASSNYRPPYEQYF
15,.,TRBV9,CASSARQPSYNEQFF
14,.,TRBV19,CASSPGTINNEQFF
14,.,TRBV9,CASSASWGVDTQYF
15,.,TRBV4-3,CASSLTSGKTDTQYF
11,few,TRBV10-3,CAIRTGYEQYF
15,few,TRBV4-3,CASSQDIAAHYEQYF
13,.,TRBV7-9,CASSLAASGGYTF
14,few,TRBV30,CAWSVAGGADTQYF
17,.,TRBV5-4,CASSPRAAFSGANVLTF
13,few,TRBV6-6,CASSRDSYNEQFF
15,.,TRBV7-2,CASTPRVSGRDEQYF
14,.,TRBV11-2,CASSLSGRAFEAFF
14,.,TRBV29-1,CSVEGGQAGYEQYF
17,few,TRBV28,CASSLASGSSSSYEQYF
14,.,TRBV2,CASHRDSSTDTQYF
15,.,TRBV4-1,CASSQEPGTPDTQYF
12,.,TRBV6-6,CASSYSKREQYF
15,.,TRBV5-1,CASSSDRGIWVSYTF
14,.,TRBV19,CASTLAGGPNEQFF
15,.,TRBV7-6,CASSLGGGSADTQYF
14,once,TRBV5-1,CASSMFTGGTEAFF
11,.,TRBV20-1,CSAGGRYGYTF
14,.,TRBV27,CASSRDMRDTEAFF
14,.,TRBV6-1,CASSASSGANVLTF
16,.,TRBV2,CASSGRTGNSNQPQHF
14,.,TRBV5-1,CASSLAVDTGELFF
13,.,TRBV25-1,CASRGLRNTEAFF
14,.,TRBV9,CASSVAGGRNEQFF
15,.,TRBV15,CATSAGTGVEDEQFF
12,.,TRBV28,CASSYDSGKLFF
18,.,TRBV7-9,CASSPFERELETYNEQFF
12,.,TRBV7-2,CASSGKTRTQYF
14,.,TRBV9,CASSLDYSYNEQFF
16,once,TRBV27,CASSPGTLVITDTQYF
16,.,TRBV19,CASSSSSPGPGETQYF